This T cell receptor (beta chain) was captured by sequencing in a study of blood T cell repertoires in COVID-19. A PCR-confirmed or clinician-diagnosed COVID-19 case had contacted exposed participants within 2 weeks of entry. The V gene's germline CDR1 is SEHNR and CDR2 FQNEAQ (reference sequence). V gave up 7 bases and J gave up 4 bases; unmatched junction bases: 13. The CDR3 is 16 amino acids. Profiled with immunoSEQ multiplex PCR; TCRdb holds only in-frame clones, not every one. The sample records around 160,000 clones, around 90% being singletons. The J gene is TRBJ1-1, the V gene TRBV7-9; 9 bases line up with TRBD1. This clonotype originated in a woman aged 40 to 50 who had been exposed to COVID-19. The sequenced sample consisted of PBMCs or T cells enriched from blood (not recorded which). CDR3 residues: CASKKGTGNNRTEAFF. The CDR3 region has the DNA TGTGCCAGCAAGAAAGGGACAGGGAATAATCGCACTGAAGCTTTCTTT. Together with reference TRBV7-9 and TRBJ1-1, the CDR3 gives the full variable domain: DTGVSQNPRHKITKRGQNVTFRCDPISEHNRLYWYRQTLGQGPEFLTYFQNEAQLEKSRLLSDRFSAERPKGSFSTLEIQRTEQGDSAMYLCASKKGTGNNRTEAFFGQGTRLTVV.